This T cell receptor beta chain was obtained from a study of early T cells in non-severe SARS-CoV-2 infection. The CDR3 totals 11 residues. Trimming took 3 bases from V and 4 from J, leaving 3 bases between them. The germline gives CDR1 MNHEY, CDR2 SVGEGT. In its sample, this clonotype was seen many times. MiXCR, run by TCRdb on the 5' RACE reads, gives a single entry per CDR3 protein. The sample lists around 67,000 distinct CDR3 sequences, about an eighth occurring once. Material: whole blood, obtained at baseline. This clonotype was obtained from an adult who was a healthcare worker with PCR-confirmed SARS-CoV-2 infection or an uninfected control (not recorded which). V and J are TRBV6-2 or TRBV6-3 and TRBJ2-5; no clear D. This CDR3 reads CASSYGETQYF. In DNA form, the CDR3 reads TGTGCCAGCAGTTATGGAGAGACCCAGTACTTC.